Shown below are 24 T cell receptor beta chains from a single sample sequenced in a study of post-analysis software for immune sequencing data. Study-wide results and limits: Five or six TRBV segments were significantly more frequent in patients than in controls. TRBV5-6, TRBV5-1 and TRBV20-1 were among these segments.

Unique molecular identifiers featured in each of the TCR beta cDNA libraries. One entry per CDR3 protein results from TCRdb running MiXCR on the PCR reads. The sample comprises around 260,000 distinct CDR3 sequences, roughly a third of which are singletons, and around 4.7% rests with the top ten. No antigen has been identified for these receptors. Sample: blood. These receptors were obtained from a girl aged 10-17 years with multiple sclerosis.

Comment on this clonotype: A much larger clone is a single base away; this may be a read error. V is TRBV3-1 and J is TRBJ2-7; the D is unclear. This CDR3 is 13 amino acids long. Germline CDR1 LGHDT, CDR2 YNNKEL (reference sequence). The CDR3 loop reads CAGSQVRLSEQYF. The CDR3 DNA reads TGTGCCGGCAGCCAAGTACGGCTATCCGAGCAGTACTTC.

The table lists this clonotype with many counts. J is TRBJ2-7 and V is TRBV21-1; whether TRBD1, the table's D call, matches the DNA was not checked. TRBV21-1 is given as a pseudogene. The CDR3 has 16 residues. The CDR3 bases are TGTGCCAGCAGCGCCATCGGGACAGCTCCCTCCTACGAGCAGTACTTC. Translating gives CASSAIGTAPSYEQYF.

The chain couples TRBV5-6 to TRBJ1-1, with 8 bases fitting TRBD1. The germline CDR1 and CDR2 sequences are SGHDT and YYEEEE. With V trimmed by 4 bases and J by 4 bases, 6 bases remained unmatched. This CDR3 spans 14 amino acids. The CDR3 spells CASSRNRGSTEAFF. CDR3 DNA: TGTGCCAGCAGCCGGAACAGGGGGTCCACTGAAGCTTTCTTT.

A few counts support this clonotype. V is TRBV12-3 or TRBV12-4 and J is TRBJ1-3; 8 bases agree with TRBD1. The CDR3 has 15 amino acids. V lost 3 bases to trimming and J lost 2 bases; unmatched junction nucleotides: 3. CDR3 sequence: CASSLTGQAGNTIYF. CDR3 coding DNA: TGTGCCAGCAGTTTGACGGGACAGGCTGGAAACACCATATATTTT.

With respect to this clonotype: A much larger clonotype is one base distant, so this may be a read error. The rearrangement links TRBV15 to TRBJ2-3; 13 bases are a match to TRBD2. Germline V lookup: CDR1 LNHNV, CDR2 YYDKDF (reference sequence). The CDR3 contains 18 residues. CDR3 amino acids: CAASRGLLAGGTADTQYF. The CDR3 DNA is TGTGCCGCCAGCAGAGGATTACTAGCGGGAGGGACGGCAGATACGCAGTATTTT.

The chain carries TRBV24-1 and TRBJ2-3, with D possibly matching TRBD2 (6 bases). The CDR3 spans 15 residues. V was shortened by 3 bases and J by 4 bases, with 13 bases between the two germline ends. Per the germline V gene, CDR1 is KGHDR and CDR2 is SFDVKD. CDR3 region: CATSDVEGNADTQYF. CDR3 DNA sequence: TGTGCCACCAGTGATGTGGAGGGTAACGCAGATACGCAGTATTTT.

Notes on this clonotype: A much larger clone lies one base from this, so it may be a read error. The chain joins TRBV29-1 to TRBJ2-7; 9 bases line up with TRBD1. Looked up from germline, CDR1 is SQVTM and CDR2 is ANQGSEA. The CDR3 is 14 amino acids. Trimming took 5 bases from V and 7 from J; bases not matched to a gene: 12. The CDR3 spells CSVTQGAPYNEQYF. CDR3 DNA sequence: TGCAGCGTTACACAGGGGGCCCCCTACAATGAGCAGTACTTC.

This clonotype was detected many times. The V and J genes are TRBV20-1 and TRBJ1-1; the D is unclear. Germline-derived CDR1 and CDR2 are DFQATT and SNEGSKA (reference sequence). V was pared by 0 bases and J by 0 bases, with 8 bases between. The CDR3 has 14 amino acids. The CDR3 reads CSARDPQLNTEAFF. CDR3 sequence (DNA): TGCAGTGCTAGAGACCCACAGTTGAACACTGAAGCTTTCTTT.

A note on this clonotype: This may be a read error, as it is one base from a much larger clone. This chain uses TRBV6-2 or TRBV6-3 with TRBJ2-5; no clear D. Trimming removed 5 bases from V and 2 bases from J, with 15 bases in between. Germline lookup yields CDR1 MNHEY and CDR2 SVGEGT. The CDR3 loop spans 15 amino acids. The CDR3 region has the DNA TGTGCCAGCAGTCCCCTTAGACGGATGCAAGAGACCCAGTACTTC. It specifies CASSPLRRMQETQYF.

This clonotype was found many times. The chain recombines TRBV20-1 with TRBJ1-6, with 7 bases aligning to TRBD1. Germline V gene lookup returns CDR1 DFQATT and CDR2 SNEGSKA (reference sequence). CDR3 length: 17 amino acids. The ends lost 6 bases at V and 1 base at J; junction bases unmatched: 12. CDR3 DNA sequence: TGCAGTGCCACCAGCCACAGGGGTCGATCCTATAATTCACCCCTCCACTTT. Translation: CSATSHRGRSYNSPLHF.

This clonotype showed up many times. The chain joins TRBV12-3 or TRBV12-4 to TRBJ2-5; 8 nucleotides agree with TRBD2. With 6 bases clipped from V and 1 base from J, the junction kept 7 bases outside the gene matches. The CDR3 is 15 residues long. CDR3 amino acids: CASRLSGIPQETQYF. As DNA, the CDR3 is TGTGCCAGCAGACTTAGCGGGATCCCCCAAGAGACCCAGTACTTC.

This clonotype was picked up many times. This chain links TRBV10-2 with TRBJ2-1; possible D gene TRBD2, 6 bases. The V and J ends lost 2 bases and 10 bases respectively, with 21 bases between them. CDR1 is WSHSY, CDR2 SAAADI, per germline. This CDR3 has 16 amino acids. CDR3 sequence reads: CASSEGAGGVFYEQFF. CDR3 DNA sequence: TGCGCCAGCAGTGAGGGTGCGGGCGGGGTGTTCTACGAGCAGTTCTTC.

There are many counts of this clonotype. The chain uses TRBV4-2 and TRBJ1-2; D remains ambiguous. Trimming took 0 bases from V and 4 from J, leaving 15 bases between them. This CDR3 has 16 residues. Germline values: CDR1 LGHNA, CDR2 YNFKEQ. CDR3 in DNA: TGTGCCAGCAGCCAAGATCGCGTGACTGACTTCTATGGCTACACCTTC. It is translated as CASSQDRVTDFYGYTF.

Ten or more counts support this clonotype. The chain employs TRBV7-9 and TRBJ2-1, with 9 bases identical to TRBD2. The germline CDR1 and CDR2 sequences are SEHNR and FQNEAQ (reference sequence). This CDR3 is built from 15 residues. V was pared by 5 bases and J by 7 bases, with 9 bases of the junction left unmatched. The CDR3 loop is CASSPPPGLANEQFF. The CDR3 bases are TGTGCCAGCAGCCCCCCCCCGGGACTAGCTAATGAGCAGTTCTTC.

This clonotype occurred many times. The CDR3 protein is CSASRTNNEQFF. DNA for the CDR3: TGCAGTGCTAGCAGGACAAACAATGAGCAGTTCTTC. This chain uses TRBV20-1 with TRBJ2-1, with a weak D call TRBD1 (5 bases). V was cut by 3 bases and J by 5 bases, with 8 bases left in between. From germline, CDR1 is DFQATT and CDR2 SNEGSKA (reference sequence). This CDR3 region has 12 residues.

At least ten counts were recorded for this clonotype. V is TRBV14 and J is TRBJ1-6, with D possibly matching TRBD1 (5 bases). In germline, CDR1 is SGHDN, CDR2 FVKESK. This CDR3 comprises 15 residues. Trimming left V 4 bases short and J 9 bases short, with 16 bases between. CDR3 sequence reads: CASSRTRDGSSPLHF. For the CDR3, the DNA is TGTGCCAGCAGCCGAACCCGGGACGGGAGTTCACCCCTCCACTTT.

This clonotype was recorded a few times. The chain recombines TRBV7-9 with TRBJ1-1; 7 bases fit TRBD1. The CDR3 consists of 14 residues. V shed 6 bases and J 5 bases; nucleotides not matched to a gene: 9. In germline, CDR1 is SEHNR, CDR2 FQNEAQ (reference sequence). CDR3 sequence reads: CASRPGGSWTEAFF. Here the CDR3 DNA reads TGTGCCAGCAGGCCAGGGGGATCGTGGACTGAAGCTTTCTTT.

V is TRBV3-1 and J is TRBJ2-5; D is uncertain. The V gene's germline CDR1 is LGHDT and CDR2 YNNKEL (reference sequence). The length of the CDR3 is 13 residues. The V end was cut by 4 bases, the J end by 0 bases, with 6 bases between. The CDR3 DNA sequence: TGTGCCAGCAGCCCATGGGACCAAGAGACCCAGTACTTC. Amino acid sequence: CASSPWDQETQYF.

This clonotype has only a few counts. The chain links TRBV6-2 or TRBV6-3 to TRBJ1-2; 7 bases match TRBD1. V dropped 4 bases and J dropped 5; count of bases not matched to a gene: 10. This CDR3 region has 15 residues. Germline CDR1 is MNHEY and CDR2 is SVGEGT. The CDR3 spells CASSSETGTLYGYTF. CDR3 coding DNA: TGTGCCAGCAGTTCGGAGACAGGGACCTTGTATGGCTACACCTTC.

This clonotype has ten or more counts. This chain connects TRBV12-3 or TRBV12-4 to TRBJ2-2; 8 bases map to TRBD2. This CDR3 has 15 residues. The J segment lost 0 bases and the V segment lost 7 bases, leaving 4 bases of the junction unmatched. CDR3 sequence: CASTTGGANTGELFF. The DNA for the CDR3 is TGTGCCAGCACGACCGGGGGGGCGAACACCGGGGAGCTGTTTTTT.

This clonotype has ten or more counts. The chain joins TRBV2 to TRBJ1-2; 8 bases fit TRBD1. CDR3 size: 14 residues. The V gene's germline CDR1 is SNHLY and CDR2 FYNNEI. The junction had 7 bases not matched to a gene; V was cut back by 6 bases and J by 4 bases. The CDR3 DNA follows: TGTGCCAGCAGGGACAGGGCGGAAGGCTATGGCTACACCTTC. It yields the protein CASRDRAEGYGYTF.

The chain joins TRBV7-2 to TRBJ2-7, with D hard to call. V shed 5 bases and J shed 6 bases, with 20 bases lying between them. Looked up from germline, CDR1 is SGHTA and CDR2 is FQGNSA. This CDR3 is 15 amino acids long. The CDR3 loop reads CASSPRPTQSREQYF. As DNA, the CDR3 is TGTGCCAGCAGCCCTCGACCCACACAGTCCCGCGAGCAGTACTTC.

The chain couples TRBV3-1 to TRBJ1-1, with 9 bases fitting TRBD1. The junction had 9 bases not matched to a gene; V was cut back by 4 bases and J by 6 bases. The CDR3 contains 15 residues. Germline-derived CDR1 and CDR2 are LGHDT and YNNKEL (reference sequence). The chain's CDR3 is CASSLQDRGSSEAFF. Written as DNA, the CDR3 is TGTGCCAGCAGCCTTCAGGACAGGGGTAGCTCTGAAGCTTTCTTT.

This rearrangement joins TRBV28 to TRBJ2-7; D is unresolved. The germline V and J ends were trimmed by 4 bases and 2 bases, with 15 bases remaining between them. This CDR3 is 15 amino acids long. Germline loops: CDR1 MDHEN, CDR2 SYDVKM. CDR3 DNA: TGTGCCAGCAGTTCCCCCTTTGCCGGAACCTACGAGCAGTACTTC. Protein product: CASSSPFAGTYEQYF.